This entry is about one TCR beta chain. Its specificity is not known. The V gene's germline CDR1 is LNHNV and CDR2 YYDKDF (reference sequence). This CDR3 comprises 15 residues. Germline trimming cut 1 base from V and 3 bases from J; bases unmatched to any gene: 3. This sample is drawn from a study of T-cell memory formation after mild COVID-19. A single record per CDR3 protein comes from TCRdb applying MiXCR to the 5' RACE reads. The sample contains about 210,000 distinct CDR3 sequences, around 25% of which appear only once. Study outcomes and limitations: Clones contracting over day 15 to 85 were CD4/CD8 balanced, with later expanders leaning CD4+. Day 37-peaking second-wave clones had unconfirmed SARS-CoV-2 specificity.

Sequenced material: PBMCs or a T cell subset sorted from them (not recorded which). The chain couples TRBV15 to TRBJ2-7; 10 bases are a match to TRBD2. This sequence originates from an adult woman who had mild COVID-19 (a few samples of this study predate the infection). Cell type and time point are not known. The CDR3 sequence is CATSRVGTSDYEQYF. The CDR3, as DNA: TGTGCCACCAGCAGAGTTGGGACTAGCGACTACGAGCAGTACTTC.